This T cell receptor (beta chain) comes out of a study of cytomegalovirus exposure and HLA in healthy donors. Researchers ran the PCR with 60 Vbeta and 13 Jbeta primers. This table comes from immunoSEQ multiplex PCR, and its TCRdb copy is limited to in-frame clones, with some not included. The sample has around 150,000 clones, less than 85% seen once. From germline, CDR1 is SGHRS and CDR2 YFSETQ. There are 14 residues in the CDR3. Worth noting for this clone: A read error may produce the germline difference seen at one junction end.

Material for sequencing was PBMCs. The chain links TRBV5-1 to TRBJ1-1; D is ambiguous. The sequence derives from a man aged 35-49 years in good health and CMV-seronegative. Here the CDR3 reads CASSLSGIDTEASF. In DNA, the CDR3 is TGCGCCAGCAGCTTGTCGGGAATTGACACTGAGGCTTCCTTT.